A single T cell receptor (beta chain) is shown here with its context. This record comes from a study of monozygotic twins with inflammatory bowel disease. PCR of TCRalpha and TCRbeta cDNA was nested, with two rounds of about 16 and 10 cycles. TCRdb re-called the 5' RACE reads and shows each CDR3 protein once, DNA omitted. The repertoire shows fewer than 200,000 distinct CDR3 sequences; the top ten hold 2.4%. Germline V gene data show CDR1 as SGHRS and CDR2 as YFSETQ. This CDR3 has 16 amino acids. Sequencing was performed on blood. The chain has TRBV5-1 and TRBJ2-1. The sequence came from a human donor with ulcerative colitis or Crohn's disease, or a healthy co-twin of an affected twin (not recorded which). CDR3 region: CASSPGVGLAYNEQFF.